The entry that follows covers one T cell receptor beta chain sequence. Between the trimmed V and J ends, which lost 6 bases and 6 bases, there was a span of 11 bases. CDR3 size: 13 residues. CDR1 is LGHNA, CDR2 YNFKEQ, per germline. A quantity of roughly 0.5 to 1 ug RNA underwent reverse transcription using random hexamers. It was immunoSEQ multiplex PCR that amplified TCR beta CDR3 across 54 Vbeta and 13 Jbeta. TCRdb independently ran MiXCR on the immunoSEQ multiplex PCR reads; one entry per CDR3 protein. The repertoire holds 170,000 or so distinct CDR3 sequences, just under 95% seen once, with around 0.094% in the top ten. This sample is drawn from a study of CD8 T cells in Susac syndrome. Study-wide background: Active disease was present in over 5 of the sequenced Susac syndrome patients, whereas fewer than 10 of them were in remission. At the time of blood draw, patients with Susac syndrome were therapy-naive, receiving corticosteroids, or receiving intravenous immunoglobulin alone.

The clonotype was recovered from a human donor with Susac syndrome. This chain connects TRBV4-2 to TRBJ1-4, with D possibly matching TRBD1 (5 bases). Specimen: CD4+ T cells from PBMCs. CDR3 in amino acids: CASRGLVDEKLFF. The CDR3 region has the DNA TGTGCCAGCAGGGGACTGGTGGATGAAAAACTGTTTTTT.